This TCR beta chain was observed in a study of T-cell reconstitution after alpha-beta-depleted transplantation in children (dated by TCRdb to the mid-2010s). For the study in its entirety: T-cell immune reconstitution after TCRalphabeta/CD19-depleted allogeneic hematopoietic cell transplantation in children was quantitatively tracked in the study by means of TCR repertoire profiling. The paper as a whole reports these results and caveats: In some patients, high TCRbeta diversity at day 60 was attributed to recipient T cells and intrathymic progenitors that had survived conditioning. Over subsequent months, a decline in hyperexpanded clone frequencies was noted, and after one year, T-cell counts and TCRbeta diversity were mostly ascribed to newly produced T cells. About two months after transplant, the apparently early recovery of alphabetaT-cell counts reportedly depended on just several hundred clones that had expanded rapidly and came from non-depleted graft cells.

Library method: PCR. The reads were generated on an Illumina HiSeq 2500. To normalize quantification of the TCRbeta repertoire, the TCR libraries were built with molecular barcoding that relied on unique molecular identifiers. TCRdb passed the public sequencing reads through fastp at Q25 and MiXCR, retaining productive beta sequences. Identical CDR3 protein sequences are pooled into one entry, listed with their most common genes and DNA. Recorded for this sample are about 500,000 distinct CDR3 sequences; roughly an eighth of them occurred a single time. The ten biggest clones cover approximately 15% of the sample. This clonotype has just a few counts. No antigen is known for it. No per-base quality is available; no much larger clone lies one base away. The treatment or condition tag for this specimen amounts to: allogeneic hematopoietic cell transplantation with graft depleted of TCRalphabeta T cells and CD19 B cells. The children who served as transplant recipients had been given grafts of TCRalphabeta/CD19-depleted allogeneic hematopoietic cells.

The TCR originated in a female patient aged 2-9 years who had a stem cell transplant for aplastic anemia, so the T cells may come from the graft donor. The material was PBMCs, mostly from graft donor cells, obtained 180 days after TCRalphabeta/CD19-depleted stem cell transplant.

The CDR3 reads CSVRRGYGAYTEAFF. The bases read TGCAGCGTACGCCGGGGCTACGGAGCTTACACTGAAGCTTTCTTT. The V and J genes are TRBV29-1 and TRBJ1-1; the D gene is possibly TRBD1, with 5 bases matching. The CDR3, cysteine through phenylalanine, is 15 amino acids long. Only CDR3 DNA is held: 45 bases, read in frame from base 1. CDR1 and CDR2 (SQVTM, ANQGSEA) derive from the germline V gene. Trimming takes 6 bases from V and 3 bases from J, and the germline ends sit 20 bases apart.